Below are 25 T cell receptor beta chains sequenced from a single sample in a study of cytomegalovirus exposure and HLA in healthy donors. PCR primers comprised 60 Vbeta and 13 Jbeta primers. Profiled with immunoSEQ multiplex PCR; TCRdb holds only in-frame clones, not every one. The repertoire consists of about 140,000 clones, with about 85% occurring once and the leading ten covering 2% to 2.5%. Sequencing was carried out using PBMCs. These receptors were collected from a boy aged 2 to 9 in good health and CMV-seronegative.

The rearrangement joins TRBV2 to TRBJ2-7; the D gene is possibly TRBD2 (5 bases). The CDR3 totals 13 residues. The V gene's germline CDR1 is SNHLY and CDR2 FYNNEI. The V end lost 1 base, the J end lost 4 bases, and 8 bases lay between the germline ends. The DNA for the CDR3 is TGTGCCAGCAGTGAAGTCCGCGGGTACGAGCAGTACTTC. This gives the protein CASSEVRGYEQYF.

The chain employs TRBV10-3 and TRBJ1-4; 7 nucleotides align to TRBD1. From germline, CDR1 is ENHRY and CDR2 SYGVKD. Trimming cost V 10 bases and J 3 bases; bases outside gene matches: 8. The CDR3 is 14 residues long. The CDR3 loop reads CATGTARANEKLFF. The CDR3 coding sequence is TGTGCCACTGGGACAGCCAGGGCTAATGAAAAACTGTTTTTT.

This clone appeared once. The chain carries TRBV19 and TRBJ2-6; 7 bases are shared with TRBD2. V lost 7 bases, J lost 2 bases, and 14 bases stayed unmatched. CDR3 length equals 18 residues. Germline V gene data show CDR1 as LNHDA and CDR2 as SQIVND (reference sequence). The CDR3 DNA sequence: TGTGCCAGTACCCACCCCCACGCAGGGAGGGCTGGGGCCAACGTCCTGACTTTC. Its translation: CASTHPHAGRAGANVLTF.

The chain links TRBV6-5 to TRBJ2-3; tentative D call: TRBD2 (6 bases). Germline loops: CDR1 MNHEY, CDR2 SVGAGI. V lost 0 bases and J lost 6, with 16 bases in between. The CDR3 spans 16 residues. The CDR3 coding sequence is TGTGCCAGCAGTTACTCTTTACCGGGAGCTGCGGATACGCAGTATTTT. It yields the protein CASSYSLPGAADTQYF.

This rearrangement joins TRBV5-1 to TRBJ2-1; 7 bases match TRBD1. This CDR3 has 19 amino acids. V dropped 0 bases and J dropped 5; count of bases not matched to a gene: 17. CDR1 and CDR2 (germline): SGHRS, YFSETQ. This CDR3 reads CASSLGGRTGPKQDNEQFF. The CDR3 DNA sequence: TGCGCCAGCAGCTTGGGAGGGCGGACAGGCCCCAAACAAGACAATGAGCAGTTCTTC. The whole variable domain, filled in from reference TRBV5-1 and TRBJ2-1, reads KAGVTQTPRYLIKTRGQQVTLSCSPISGHRSVSWYQQTPGQGLQFLFEYFSETQRNKGNFPGRFSGRQFSNSRSEMNVSTLELGDSALYLCASSLGGRTGPKQDNEQFFGPGTRLTVL.

This clone was seen a handful of times. The genes are TRBV5-4 and TRBJ2-7, with TRBD1 matching over 7 bases. The CDR3 contains 17 residues. CDR1 is SGHNT and CDR2 is YYREEE in the germline V gene (reference sequence). After removal of 3 bases from V and 4 bases from J, the junction contained 16 bases not matched to a gene. CDR3 coding DNA: TGTGCCAGCAGCTCCCCCAGTTTCGACAGGGAAGGGTACGAGCAGTACTTC. This encodes CASSSPSFDREGYEQYF. Based on the CDR3 plus reference TRBV5-4 and TRBJ2-7, the full variable domain is ETGVTQSPTHLIKTRGQQVTLRCSSQSGHNTVSWYQQALGQGPQFIFQYYREEENGRGNFPPRFSGLQFPNYSSELNVNALELDDSALYLCASSSPSFDREGYEQYFGPGTRLTVT.

The chain carries TRBV27 and TRBJ1-5; 11 nucleotides line up with TRBD1. The CDR3 runs 15 residues. V was pared by 5 bases and J by 6 bases, with 6 bases of the junction left unmatched. Germline V gene data show CDR1 as MNHEY and CDR2 as SMNVEV (reference sequence). CDR3 residues: CASSPGTGGSQPQHF. CDR3 coding DNA: TGTGCCAGCAGTCCCGGGACAGGGGGTAGTCAGCCCCAGCATTTT.

A single count supports this clone. CDR3 sequence reads: CAISELGLKSGNQPQHF. Here the CDR3 DNA reads TGTGCCATCAGTGAGTTGGGACTAAAATCCGGCAATCAGCCCCAGCATTTT. V is TRBV10-3 and J is TRBJ1-5, with D perhaps TRBD1 (5 bases). The CDR3 runs to 17 residues. The germline V and J ends were trimmed by 1 base and 2 bases, with 15 bases remaining between them. The germline CDR1 and CDR2 sequences are ENHRY and SYGVKD.

The rearrangement joins TRBV7-9 to TRBJ1-4; no reliable D call. CDR3 length: 14 amino acids. Germline V lookup: CDR1 SEHNR, CDR2 FQNEAQ (reference sequence). Trimming pared 4 bases from V and 7 bases from J, leaving 13 bases between. The CDR3 DNA reads as TGTGCCAGCAGCTCAAAGCATGGTTTTGAAAAACTGTTTTTT. The encoded protein is CASSSKHGFEKLFF.

This clone was observed a few times. The junction shows a germline mismatch at one end, possibly a read error. The chain joins TRBV6-1 to TRBJ2-7; D perhaps matches TRBD1 (6 bases). The CDR3 consists of 14 residues. CDR1 is MNHNS and CDR2 is SASEGT in the germline V gene. The chain's CDR3 is CASSDPEPLQGTKF. As DNA, the CDR3 is TGTGCCAGCAGTGACCCCGAGCCTTTACAGGGAACGAAGTTC.

The J gene is TRBJ1-1, the V gene TRBV7-9; TRBD1 matches at 11 bases. CDR1 and CDR2 (germline): SEHNR, FQNEAQ (reference sequence). The CDR3 spans 15 residues. V was clipped by 4 bases and J by 7 bases; unmatched bases: 8. CDR3 amino acids: CASSSLQDRGREAFF. CDR3 bases: TGTGCCAGCAGCTCCCTCCAGGACAGGGGGCGTGAAGCTTTCTTT.

The chain employs TRBV9 and TRBJ2-1, with 11 bases fitting TRBD2. J gave up 3 bases and V 2 bases, and 4 bases lay outside the gene matches. Germline V gene sequence: CDR1 SGDLS, CDR2 YYNGEE. The CDR3 extends over 16 amino acids. CDR3 nucleotide sequence: TGTGCCAGCAGCGTTTCACTAGCGGGAGTCTACAATGAGCAGTTCTTC. This codes for CASSVSLAGVYNEQFF. The full variable domain, its missing parts supplied by reference TRBV9 and TRBJ2-1, is DSGVTQTPKHLITATGQRVTLRCSPRSGDLSVYWYQQSLDQGLQFLIQYYNGEERAKGNILERFSAQQFPDLHSELNLSSLELGDSALYFCASSVSLAGVYNEQFFGPGTRLTVL.

This chain uses TRBV25-1 with TRBJ1-2; no reliable D call. This CDR3 has 14 amino acids. CDR1 is MGHDK and CDR2 is SYGVNS in the germline V gene. Between the trimmed V and J ends, which lost 3 bases and 1 base, there was a span of 9 bases. The CDR3 nucleotides read TGTGCCAGCAGTGACGCAGATATTAACTATGGCTACACCTTC. Translation: CASSDADINYGYTF.

CDR3 sequence: CASSLPGQGIDEQYF. The CDR3 DNA reads as TGTGCCAGCAGCCTACCGGGACAGGGGATTGACGAGCAGTACTTC. The gene calls are TRBV5-6 and TRBJ2-7; 10 bases align to TRBD1. Per germline, CDR1 SGHDT and CDR2 YYEEEE. Losses at the gene ends were 4 bases for V and 5 bases for J; bases not matched to a gene: 9. The CDR3 sequence is 15 residues long.

CDR3 sequence (DNA): TGTGCCAGTAGCCCGAATCGGGGGAACCCCTACGAGCAGTACTTC. This sequence encodes CASSPNRGNPYEQYF. The chain recombines TRBV19 with TRBJ2-7, with D possibly being TRBD2 (6 bases). The V gene lost 6 bases and the J gene lost 2 bases, with 17 bases spanning the gap. This CDR3 has 15 amino acids. Germline CDR1 LNHDA, CDR2 SQIVND (reference sequence).

J is TRBJ1-1 and V is TRBV28; D remains ambiguous. This CDR3 is 14 amino acids long. Trimming stripped 4 bases from V and 5 bases from J, with 14 bases between. The V gene's germline CDR1 is MDHEN and CDR2 SYDVKM. The CDR3 is CASSSKPQRTEAFF. The CDR3, as DNA: TGTGCCAGCAGTTCAAAACCCCAACGGACTGAAGCTTTCTTT.

This chain connects TRBV4-3 to TRBJ2-3, with TRBD2 as a possible D gene (5 bases). Trimming took 0 bases from V and 3 from J, leaving 28 bases between them. Germline V lookup: CDR1 LGHNA, CDR2 YSLEER. The CDR3 consists of 21 residues. CDR3 DNA: TGCGCCAGCAGCCAAGATGGAGGAGGAGGTCGGGGAGTAGGCGCGACAGATACGCAGTATTTT. It specifies CASSQDGGGGRGVGATDTQYF.

This chain links TRBV30 with TRBJ1-2; D unresolved. Trimming took off 0 bases at V and 7 bases at J, with 12 bases between the two ends. The germline V gene encodes CDR1 GTSNPN and CDR2 SVGIG (reference sequence). The CDR3 contains 13 residues. In DNA form, the CDR3 reads TGTGCCTGGAGTGTACGGGTTTCTGGTGGCTACACCTTC. Translating gives CAWSVRVSGGYTF. Looking up the rest from reference TRBV30 and TRBJ1-2 gives the full variable domain: SQTIHQWPATLVQPVGSPLSLECTVEGTSNPNLYWYRQAAGRGLQLLFYSVGIGQISSEVPQNLSASRPQDRQFILSSKKLLLSDSGFYLCAWSVRVSGGYTFGSGTRLTVV.

The V gene is TRBV25-1, the J gene TRBJ1-6; tentative D call: TRBD1 (6 bases). The CDR3 consists of 15 residues. Looked up from germline, CDR1 is MGHDK and CDR2 is SYGVNS. V lost 5 bases to trimming and J lost 8 bases, with 16 bases between them. DNA of the CDR3: TGTGCCAGCAGTCAAATCACAGGGAGCGATTCACCCCTCCACTTT. Protein: CASSQITGSDSPLHF.

V usage is TRBV5-1 and J usage is TRBJ2-7; 9 positions match TRBD1. CDR3 length equals 15 residues. The trim removed 5 bases at V and 1 base at J, leaving 7 bases unmatched. The germline CDR1 and CDR2 sequences are SGHRS and YFSETQ. The chain's CDR3 is CASRERTGASYEQYF. CDR3 sequence (DNA): TGCGCCAGCAGAGAAAGGACAGGGGCATCCTACGAGCAGTACTTC.

The rearrangement joins TRBV4-1 to TRBJ1-1, with TRBD1 matching over 7 bases. The V segment lost 3 bases and the J segment 0 bases; nucleotides outside the gene matches: 7. The CDR3 contains 16 residues. The V gene's germline CDR1 is MGHRA and CDR2 YSYEKL. In DNA, the CDR3 is TGCGCCAGCAGCCACCAGGGGGGCCGAATGAACACTGAAGCTTTCTTT. It encodes CASSHQGGRMNTEAFF.

The chain couples TRBV19 to TRBJ1-3; 9 bases agree with TRBD1. The V gene end was trimmed by 4 bases and the J gene end by 7 bases; junction bases not matched to a gene: 8. The CDR3 spans 15 residues. Germline CDR1 reads LNHDA; CDR2 reads SQIVND (reference sequence). This CDR3 reads CASSTRDREWNTIYF. The CDR3 nucleotides read TGTGCCAGTAGTACCCGGGACAGGGAGTGGAACACCATATATTTT. Variable domain in full (rest from reference TRBV19 and TRBJ1-3): DGGITQSPKYLFRKEGQNVTLSCEQNLNHDAMYWYRQDPGQGLRLIYYSQIVNDFQKGDIAEGYSVSREKKESFPLTVTSAQKNPTAFYLCASSTRDREWNTIYFGEGSWLTVV.

The chain links TRBV12-2 to TRBJ1-1; the table calls TRBD1, which could not be checked here. TRBV12-2 is annotated as a pseudogene. This CDR3 is built from 17 residues. The CDR3 DNA reads TGTGCAAGTCGCCCTAGTCAGGGACACAAGGGACGAACTGAAGCTTTCTTT. It is translated as CASRPSQGHKGRTEAFF.

The chain is built from TRBV4-3 and TRBJ2-1; maybe TRBD2 (5 bases). V was shortened by 2 bases and J by 9 bases, with 20 bases between the two germline ends. This CDR3 is built from 16 residues. Germline V CDR1 and CDR2: LGHNA, YSLEER. CDR3 region: CASSQPGIPGSGEQFF. As DNA, the CDR3 is TGCGCCAGCAGCCAACCCGGGATTCCGGGGTCGGGTGAGCAGTTCTTC.

The chain links TRBV29-1 to TRBJ1-2; 7 bases align to TRBD1. V shed 3 bases, J shed 7 bases, and the junction held 11 bases outside the gene matches. Germline CDR1 SQVTM, CDR2 ANQGSEA. This CDR3 has 14 residues. The chain's CDR3 is CSVDSLRGLSGYTF. The CDR3 nucleotides read TGCAGCGTTGACTCTCTAAGGGGGCTGAGTGGCTACACCTTC.